Given below is one T cell receptor beta chain in context. Its antigen specificity is not known. Within one base of it there is no much larger clone, and no base qualities were kept. The data are from a study of tissue T cells after allogeneic stem cell transplantation (dated by TCRdb to 2022 to 2024). Notes on the research overall: When multiple samples of a tissue were available, H&E sections were reviewed by a pathologist, and samples with histologically apparent lymphocytes were prioritized for sequencing. Using research autopsies of patients with and without GVHD, plus mouse models of GVHD, the study profiled TCR beta repertoires across many tissues. The human part of the study was a prospective observational study with no blinding and no randomization. On the study overall, not on this receptor specifically: Only a few T cell clones appeared in more than one patient, yet motif-based clustering showed tissue-specific repertoire signatures that were shared between patients. Blood and spleen T cells captured only a limited portion of the TCR repertoire detected in tissues, in both patients and mice. Within patients, how anatomically similar tissues were was a major factor shaping TCR repertoire composition, regardless of disease or transplant status. No blood samples were available for the non-GVHD comparator patients. Which tissue TCRs were alloreactive or antigen-specific was not determined in the study, and some clones might have been persisting host cells. The patient cohort was small and varied clinically, and sampling depth was recognized as a limitation.

V loses 4 bases, J loses 3 bases, and the germline ends lie 6 bases apart. The cysteine opens and the phenylalanine closes a CDR3 of 13 amino acids. The sequence is cut down to CDR3 DNA, 39 bases in frame from base 1. CDR1 and CDR2 were assigned from the germline V gene as WSHSY and SAAADI. The library was built by means of the immunoSEQ multiplex PCR assay. Adaptive Biotechnologies performed the TCRbeta CDR3 sequencing at survey depth and reported CDR3 sequences, V/J genes, productive frequency and template counts. TCR beta CDR3 regions were amplified from genomic DNA rather than RNA. Per the original workflow: Jensen-Shannon divergence was used to quantify pairwise repertoire overlap between tissues, with a value of 1 meaning complete divergence and a value of 0 meaning identical repertoires. Tissues were clustered by single-linkage agglomerative hierarchical clustering of pairwise JSD values and displayed as dendrograms. GLIPH2 was run on all patient samples with simulation_depth 1000, kmer_min_depth 3 and cdr3_length_cutoff 8, and groups with more than two unique CDR3s were retained. A standardized tissue-overlap score was calculated by extrapolating Jaccard GLIPH-group overlap across patients to a standard repertoire size of 1000 clones. Linear mixed-effect models, with tissue as a fixed effect and individual as a random effect, were used to test how diversity related to clinical or experimental variables. Imported from immuneACCESS, the table was reduced by TCRdb to in-frame sequences with V and J called. These copies leave out some clones; in studies compared against another copy, an unresolved V gene accounts for under half, and the cause of the remainder is not known. V and J calls and clone size are as listed in that table; D and trimming were resolved from the DNA. Here the sample has about 9,800 clones; under 80% occur a single time. The top ten clonotypes cover 20% to 30% of the sample.

The time point label of this sample denotes: human tissue collected at research (rapid) autopsy. Three non-HCT comparator patients with other cancers, having at least five GI tract samples and no known GI disease at death, were selected retrospectively. Autopsy tissues, which were obtained after a median post-mortem interval of around 9 hours, included GI sites from esophagus to rectum, liver, skin and lymphoid organs including spleen. Autopsy specimens were bisected, with one portion flash-frozen in liquid nitrogen and the remainder formalin-fixed, and GI outer muscle layers were removed. Genomic DNA was extracted from frozen tissues using the Mag-Bind Blood & Tissue DNA HDQ 96 Kit on a Chemagic 360 or the DNeasy Blood & Tissue Kit. Extracted DNA was further purified with the Genomic DNA Clean & Concentrator-25 kit because of concern about red blood cell contamination.

Sequencing used tissue from the stomach, obtained at autopsy. This sequence was found in a male donor older than 55 with lung cancer. The V gene is TRBV10-2 and the J gene is TRBJ2-2; the D gene identity is not certain. The sequenced DNA is TGCGCCAGCAGTGGCCAGTACACCGGGGAGCTGTTTTTT. Its protein is CASSGQYTGELFF.